This record concerns one T cell receptor (beta chain) sequence. The PCR had 60 Vbeta and 13 Jbeta primers. Libraries were prepared by immunoSEQ multiplex PCR; TCRdb keeps only in-frame clonotypes and omits some of them. The sample includes some 180,000 clones, around four fifths of them seen just once. This record belongs to a study of cytomegalovirus exposure and HLA in healthy donors. The TCR originated in a middle-aged man in good health and CMV-seropositive. Sequencing used PBMCs.

In DNA, the CDR3 is TGTGCCACCAGCAGAGACGCCGGACTCCGATTAGATACGCAGTATTTT. This gives the protein CATSRDAGLRLDTQYF. The gene calls are TRBV15 and TRBJ2-3, with D possibly being TRBD2 (5 bases). The ends were cut back, 0 bases at V and 5 bases at J, with 15 bases in the middle. This CDR3 has 16 residues. Looked up from germline, CDR1 is LNHNV and CDR2 is YYDKDF (reference sequence).